These 29 T cell receptor beta chains originate from one sample sequenced in a study of T cells in Graves' hyperthyroidism and ophthalmopathy (dated by TCRdb to the late 2010s). Library preparation employed multiplex PCR. The instrument given in TCRdb is Illumina HiSeq 2000. Amplification of TCR beta CDR3 regions was carried out from RNA transcripts. The first round of RT-PCR for the TCR CDR3 was performed with the HTBI primer set and the Qiagen OneStep RT-PCR kit. TCRdb passed the public sequencing reads through fastp at Q25 and MiXCR, retaining productive beta sequences. For every CDR3 protein sequence, its rows merge into one entry that carries the most common genes and DNA. The sample profile shows some 350,000 distinct CDR3 sequences; roughly 15% of them were found once. Approximately 19% of the sample lies in the top ten. Sequences were obtained from blood. Receptor source: a woman aged 60-75 years with Graves' ophthalmopathy.

This clonotype was seen only a few times. In DNA form, the CDR3 reads TGTGCCAGCAGTTACTCCTCCCGGACAGGGGTGTGGGAGCAGTACTTC. This sequence encodes CASSYSSRTGVWEQYF. V and J are TRBV6-5 and TRBJ2-7; 9 bases align to TRBD1. This CDR3 comprises 16 residues. The V segment lost 0 bases and the J segment 7 bases; nucleotides outside the gene matches: 10. Germline V gene sequence: CDR1 MNHEY, CDR2 SVGAGI.

Worth noting for this clonotype: This clone may be a read error of a much larger clone one base away. The chain couples TRBV28 to TRBJ2-2; TRBD1 is a possible D gene (6 bases). CDR3 length: 11 amino acids. Germline CDR1 and CDR2: MDHEN and SYDVKM. V shed 8 bases and J shed 10 bases, with 11 bases lying between them. The CDR3 loop is CASGTWLELFF. The CDR3 DNA is TGTGCCAGCGGGACATGGCTGGAGCTGTTTTTT.

The table lists this clonotype with many counts. The chain uses TRBV5-1 and TRBJ2-2; a possible D gene is TRBD1 (6 bases). This CDR3 is 15 amino acids long. V dropped 4 bases and J dropped 4 bases, with 14 bases sitting between them. Germline V CDR1 and CDR2: SGHRS, YFSETQ. CDR3 amino acids: CASSQNQGSTGELFF. The DNA of the CDR3 is TGCGCCAGCAGCCAGAACCAGGGGAGCACCGGGGAGCTGTTTTTT.

This clonotype occurred many times. This chain connects TRBV6-1 to TRBJ2-5; D is possibly TRBD2 (5 bases). The CDR3 loop spans 15 amino acids. Germline V gene sequence: CDR1 MNHNS, CDR2 SASEGT. Trimming pared 6 bases from V and 5 bases from J, leaving 19 bases between. CDR3 region: CASSRGSRRAETQYF. CDR3 nucleotides: TGTGCCAGCAGCCGCGGATCAAGGCGGGCGGAGACCCAGTACTTC.

This clonotype has at least ten counts. The J gene is TRBJ2-7, the V gene TRBV28; TRBD1 matches at 7 bases. The CDR3 has 14 residues. Per germline, CDR1 MDHEN and CDR2 SYDVKM. Trimming cost V 5 bases and J 4 bases; bases outside gene matches: 8. In DNA, the CDR3 is TGTGCCAGCAGTCGCTCGACAGGGTTGTACGAGCAGTACTTC. Its protein product is CASSRSTGLYEQYF.

Ten or more counts support this clonotype. The rearrangement uses TRBV2 and TRBJ2-2; 9 bases map to TRBD2. Trimming at V came to 5 bases and at J to 4 bases, leaving 2 bases not matched to a gene. This CDR3 is 14 amino acids long. CDR1 SNHLY and CDR2 FYNNEI come from the germline V gene. CDR3 coding DNA: TGTGCCAGCAGTAGCGGGAGGACCACCGGGGAGCTGTTTTTT. Its protein is CASSSGRTTGELFF.

This clonotype was seen repeatedly, ten times or more. CDR3 in DNA: TGTGCCAGCAGTTTGGGGGACTCCCGCCGGGAGCAGTACTTC. This sequence encodes CASSLGDSRREQYF. The chain couples TRBV28 to TRBJ2-7, with a tentative D call TRBD2 (6 bases). The CDR3 totals 14 residues. The germline V gene encodes CDR1 MDHEN and CDR2 SYDVKM. V dropped 3 bases and J dropped 7 bases, with 16 bases sitting between them.

The chain uses TRBV12-3 or TRBV12-4 and TRBJ1-6; D is unclear. The CDR3 is 12 residues long. The V end was cut by 3 bases, the J end by 9 bases, with 6 bases between. This CDR3 is CASSFRGSPLHF. The CDR3 DNA follows: TGTGCCAGCAGTTTTCGGGGTTCACCCCTCCACTTT.

On this clonotype: This could be a read error, since a much larger clone is one nucleotide away. This rearrangement joins TRBV7-3 to TRBJ2-1; TRBD2 aligns across 8 bases. The CDR3 is 16 residues long. In germline, CDR1 is SGHTA, CDR2 FQGTGA. With V trimmed by 5 bases and J by 1 base, 7 bases remained unmatched. This CDR3 is CASSISGGRSYNEQFF. The CDR3 DNA sequence: TGTGCCAGCAGCATATCGGGGGGGCGATCCTACAATGAGCAGTTCTTC.

In this sample, this clonotype turned up a few times. The chain carries TRBV9 and TRBJ1-5; D unresolved. V lost 0 bases, J lost 6 bases, and 10 bases lay in between. This CDR3 spans 14 amino acids. The germline gives CDR1 SGDLS, CDR2 YYNGEE. CDR3 nucleotide sequence: TGTGCCAGCAGCGTAGATCAAACCGGTCAGCCCCAGCATTTT. Translation: CASSVDQTGQPQHF.

This clonotype was found many times. This chain connects TRBV30 to TRBJ2-7; D is unresolved. V gave up 5 bases and J gave up 4 bases, with 12 bases separating them. This CDR3 spans 12 amino acids. CDR1 is GTSNPN, CDR2 SVGIG, per germline (reference sequence). The CDR3 DNA sequence: TGTGCCTGGTCCCCCGCGGCATACGAGCAGTACTTC. It encodes CAWSPAAYEQYF.

This clonotype was recorded many times. The V and J genes are TRBV5-6 and TRBJ2-2; D unresolved. The CDR3 covers 15 residues. Trimming took off 2 bases at V and 1 base at J, with 9 bases between the two ends. Germline CDR1 SGHDT, CDR2 YYEEEE. The DNA of the CDR3 is TGTGCCAGCAGCTTAGGTCCGAAGAACACCGGGGAGCTGTTTTTT. The encoded protein is CASSLGPKNTGELFF.

This clonotype was recorded many times. CDR3 in amino acids: CASSQASTSGSTGELFF. In DNA, the CDR3 is TGTGCCAGCAGCCAAGCTTCAACTAGCGGGAGTACCGGGGAGCTGTTTTTT. This sequence joins TRBV3-1 and TRBJ2-2, with TRBD2 matching over 11 bases. CDR1 and CDR2 (germline): LGHDT, YNNKEL (reference sequence). Germline trimming cut 1 base from V and 5 bases from J; bases unmatched to any gene: 6. This CDR3 comprises 17 residues.

The rearrangement joins TRBV6-2 or TRBV6-3 to TRBJ1-3; D call uncertain. Trimming took 8 bases from V and 0 from J, leaving 8 bases between them. From germline, CDR1 is MNHEY and CDR2 SVGEGT. This CDR3 is built from 13 residues. The CDR3 region has the DNA TGTGCCAGCCTGGCAAACTCTGGAAACACCATATATTTT. Translation: CASLANSGNTIYF.

This clonotype has at least ten counts. The genes are TRBV5-6 and TRBJ1-4; 9 positions agree with TRBD1. There are 15 residues in the CDR3. J was trimmed by 4 bases and V by 4 bases; bases with no gene match: 5. The V gene's germline CDR1 is SGHDT and CDR2 YYEEEE. The chain's CDR3 is CASSTQGQGNEKLFF. As DNA, the CDR3 is TGTGCCAGCAGCACACAGGGACAGGGTAATGAAAAACTGTTTTTT.

This clonotype showed up many times. This chain links TRBV27 with TRBJ2-7; 7 bases map to TRBD2. Germline V CDR1 and CDR2: MNHEY, SMNVEV (reference sequence). Trimming took 6 bases from V and 5 from J; bases not matched to a gene: 16. The CDR3 is 16 residues long. The CDR3: CASRKSIREVWNEQYF. The DNA for the CDR3 is TGTGCCAGCAGGAAGTCCATTCGGGAGGTATGGAACGAGCAGTACTTC.

This clonotype showed up many times. The chain has TRBV12-5 and TRBJ1-1, with 9 nucleotides matching TRBD1. Germline V gives CDR1 LGHNT, CDR2 FRNRAP. After removal of 5 bases from V and 10 bases from J, the junction contained 5 bases not matched to a gene. The CDR3 extends over 12 amino acids. The CDR3 DNA reads as TGTGCTAGTGGTCCAACGGACAGGGGAGCTTTCTTT. It yields the protein CASGPTDRGAFF.

This chain links TRBV7-2 with TRBJ2-2, with D possibly being TRBD2 (6 bases). Germline loops: CDR1 SGHTA, CDR2 FQGNSA. The CDR3 extends over 17 amino acids. V lost 5 bases and J lost 6, with 22 bases in between. The CDR3 region is CASSLVPLRGGAGELFF. The CDR3 bases are TGTGCCAGCAGCCTGGTTCCTTTGCGGGGAGGCGCCGGGGAGCTGTTTTTT. Using reference TRBV7-2 and TRBJ2-2 for the parts outside the CDR3, the full variable domain is GAGVSQSPSNKVTEKGKDVELRCDPISGHTALYWYRQSLGQGLEFLIYFQGNSAPDKSGLPSDRFSAERTGGSVSTLTIQRTQQEDSAVYLCASSLVPLRGGAGELFFGEGSRLTVL.

The rearrangement links TRBV12-3 or TRBV12-4 to TRBJ2-7, with 9 positions matching TRBD2. Matching the DNA end better, TRBJ2-1 makes the J call doubtful. The CDR3 is made up of 15 amino acids. CDR3 bases: TGTGCCAGCAGTCCTGCTAGCGGGAACTCCTACGAGCAGTTCTTC. Translated, it gives CASSPASGNSYEQFF.

This clonotype was observed a handful of times. The chain links TRBV5-1 to TRBJ2-7; TRBD1 agrees at 12 bases. Trimming at V came to 3 bases and at J to 5 bases, leaving 3 bases not matched to a gene. Germline V gene data show CDR1 as SGHRS and CDR2 as YFSETQ. The CDR3 has 14 amino acids. This chain's CDR3 is CASSWGTGGDEQYF. The CDR3 DNA sequence: TGCGCCAGCAGCTGGGGGACAGGGGGCGACGAGCAGTACTTC.

This clonotype was detected only a few times. Compared with germline, one end of the junction differs, possibly owing to a read error. The chain has TRBV2 and TRBJ2-5; no clear D gene. Germline CDR1 and CDR2: SNHLY and FYNNEI. The CDR3 totals 12 residues. CDR3: CASRNLPTKWDF. CDR3 nucleotides: TGTGCCAGCAGGAACCTCCCCACCAAATGGGACTTC.

Comments on this clonotype: This clone may be a read error of a much larger clone one base away. The V and J genes are TRBV19 and TRBJ2-1; D might be TRBD1 or TRBD2, each matching 5 bases. CDR3 size: 16 residues. The germline V and J ends were trimmed by 7 bases and 9 bases, with 25 bases remaining between them. The V gene's germline CDR1 is LNHDA and CDR2 SQIVND (reference sequence). This CDR3 reads CASNSPSGPRGGEQFF. CDR3 in DNA: TGTGCCAGTAATTCCCCGTCAGGGCCCCGAGGAGGTGAGCAGTTCTTC. Full variable domain (missing parts from reference TRBV19 and TRBJ2-1): DGGITQSPKYLFRKEGQNVTLSCEQNLNHDAMYWYRQDPGQGLRLIYYSQIVNDFQKGDIAEGYSVSREKKESFPLTVTSAQKNPTAFYLCASNSPSGPRGGEQFFGPGTRLTVL.

Many counts were recorded for this clonotype. The J gene is TRBJ2-1, the V gene TRBV12-5; 9 nucleotides agree with TRBD1. The V segment lost 3 bases and the J segment 4 bases; nucleotides outside the gene matches: 1. Germline lookup yields CDR1 LGHNT and CDR2 FRNRAP. The CDR3 is 14 amino acids. For the CDR3, the DNA is TGTGCTAGTGGTTTAGGGACAGGGTACAATGAGCAGTTCTTC. Translated: CASGLGTGYNEQFF.

This clonotype was counted many times. The chain uses TRBV11-2 and TRBJ2-1; the match to TRBD2 covers 9 bases. Trimming took 5 bases from V and 7 from J; bases not matched to a gene: 9. The CDR3 is 15 residues long. Per germline, CDR1 SGHAT and CDR2 FQNNGV. CDR3 nucleotides: TGTGCCAGCAGCGAGACTAGCGGAGGGGGAAATGAGCAGTTCTTC. Protein: CASSETSGGGNEQFF.

This clonotype was observed at least ten times. The chain combines TRBV7-2 with TRBJ1-1, with D hard to call. The CDR3 is made up of 11 amino acids. Germline assignment: CDR1 SGHTA and CDR2 FQGNSA. V lost 1 base to trimming and J lost 6 bases, with 3 bases between them. The CDR3 sequence: CASSLEPEAFF. DNA of the CDR3: TGTGCCAGCAGCTTAGAGCCTGAAGCTTTCTTT.

At least ten counts were recorded for this clonotype. This chain joins TRBV5-1 and TRBJ1-1, with 7 bases fitting TRBD1. CDR1 is SGHRS and CDR2 is YFSETQ in the germline V gene. The CDR3 totals 15 residues. Trimming at V came to 5 bases and at J to 5 bases, leaving 12 bases not matched to a gene. The CDR3 sequence: CASSNDRAMRTEAFF. In DNA, the CDR3 is TGCGCCAGCAGTAATGACAGGGCCATGAGGACTGAAGCTTTCTTT.

As for this clonotype: Given a much more abundant clone one base away, this may be a read error. The chain employs TRBV2 and TRBJ2-7, with 8 bases identical to TRBD1. Germline V lookup: CDR1 SNHLY, CDR2 FYNNEI. There are 14 residues in the CDR3. CDR3: CTTSDPDRVYEQYF. The CDR3 DNA follows: TGTACCACCTCAGACCCGGACAGGGTCTACGAGCAGTACTTC.

This clonotype occurred many times. The gene calls are TRBV20-1 and TRBJ2-7; D possibly uses TRBD1 or TRBD2 (6 bases each). The V end lost 3 bases, the J end lost 3 bases, and 15 bases lay between the germline ends. This CDR3 spans 14 amino acids. CDR1 DFQATT and CDR2 SNEGSKA come from the germline V gene (reference sequence). In nucleotides, the CDR3 is TGCAGTGCTAGGGGGGGCGCCGGGCGCTACGAGCAGTACTTC. Translating gives CSARGGAGRYEQYF.

The chain couples TRBV20-1 to TRBJ1-6, with unresolved D. This CDR3 comprises 13 residues. Trimming shortened V by 3 bases and J by 3 bases, and 6 bases separated the two germline ends. CDR1 is DFQATT and CDR2 is SNEGSKA in the germline V gene (reference sequence). CDR3 sequence reads: CSASADYNSPLHF. The CDR3 DNA is TGCAGTGCTAGCGCAGACTATAATTCACCCCTCCACTTT.